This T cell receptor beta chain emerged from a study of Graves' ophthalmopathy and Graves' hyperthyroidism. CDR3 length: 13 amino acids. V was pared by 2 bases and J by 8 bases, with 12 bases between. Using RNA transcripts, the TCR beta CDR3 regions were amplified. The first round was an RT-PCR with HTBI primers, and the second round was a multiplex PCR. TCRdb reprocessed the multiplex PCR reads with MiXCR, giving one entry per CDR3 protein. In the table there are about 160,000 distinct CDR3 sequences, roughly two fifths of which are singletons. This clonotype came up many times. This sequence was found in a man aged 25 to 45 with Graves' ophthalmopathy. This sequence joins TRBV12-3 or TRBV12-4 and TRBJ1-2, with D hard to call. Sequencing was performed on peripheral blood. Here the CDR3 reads CASSLNVLAGYTF. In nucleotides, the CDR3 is TGTGCCAGCAGTTTAAACGTACTGGCGGGCTACACCTTC.